The 16 T cell receptor beta chains presented below share a single source sample, sequenced in a study. TCRdb re-called the RT-PCR reads with MiXCR, one entry per CDR3 protein. The table records approximately 720,000 distinct CDR3 sequences, approximately 14% of them present only once. The sample consisted of memory CD4+ T cells from blood. All receptors come from a female donor in good health, serving as a healthy control.

This chain connects TRBV7-9 to TRBJ1-1; D remains ambiguous. Germline V gene data show CDR1 as SEHNR and CDR2 as FQNEAQ (reference sequence). The CDR3 covers 13 residues. Between the trimmed V and J ends, which lost 6 bases and 7 bases, there was a span of 15 bases. The chain's CDR3 is CASSKNSGDEAFF. The DNA of the CDR3 is TGTGCCAGCAGTAAGAACAGTGGTGATGAAGCTTTCTTT.

This sequence joins TRBV11-2 and TRBJ1-1; the match to TRBD1 covers 9 bases. The germline V gene encodes CDR1 SGHAT and CDR2 FQNNGV. V gave up 4 bases and J gave up 4 bases; unmatched junction bases: 4. The length of the CDR3 is 14 residues. Here the CDR3 DNA reads TGTGCCAGCAGCTCCACAGGGGGCGTCACTGAAGCTTTCTTT. It codes for CASSSTGGVTEAFF.

This clonotype came up a few times. This chain links TRBV6-1 with TRBJ2-1, with D unresolved. CDR1 and CDR2 from the germline V gene are MNHNS and SASEGT. This CDR3 comprises 12 residues. The ends were cut back, 8 bases at V and 7 bases at J, with 12 bases in the middle. The CDR3 sequence: CASLPDYNEQFF. CDR3 bases: TGTGCCAGCCTACCGGATTATAATGAGCAGTTCTTC.

This clonotype has a count of ten or more. This chain links TRBV6-4 with TRBJ1-3; TRBD1 might be the D (5 bases). This CDR3 comprises 17 residues. V lost 7 bases and J lost 0, with 19 bases in between. Germline CDR1 and CDR2: MRHNA and SNTAGT. The CDR3 DNA follows: TGTGCCAGCACCCTGGGTGTGAGGGGCCCCTCTGGAAACACCATATATTTT. This gives the protein CASTLGVRGPSGNTIYF.

This clonotype was observed at least ten times. This sequence joins TRBV4-3 and TRBJ2-2, with D perhaps TRBD2 (5 bases). Germline values: CDR1 LGHNA, CDR2 YSLEER. Between the trimmed V and J ends, which lost 0 bases and 8 bases, there was a span of 10 bases. CDR3 length: 14 residues. CDR3 sequence reads: CASSQDGVAGELFF. The DNA of the CDR3 is TGCGCCAGCAGCCAAGATGGGGTAGCGGGGGAGCTGTTTTTT.

In DNA form, the CDR3 reads TGTGCCAGCAGTTTAGCCTTCGCTTCCTACGAGCAGTACTTC. Its translation: CASSLAFASYEQYF. This chain uses TRBV28 with TRBJ2-7; D unresolved. Trimming left V 2 bases short and J 1 base short, with 9 bases between. Looked up from germline, CDR1 is MDHEN and CDR2 is SYDVKM. The CDR3 runs 14 residues.

CDR3 bases: TGTGCCAGCAGTGTTGGGACTAGCTGGAGCAATGAGCAGTTCTTC. Encoded protein: CASSVGTSWSNEQFF. V and J are TRBV2 and TRBJ2-1; 9 bases align to TRBD2. Germline V gene lookup returns CDR1 SNHLY and CDR2 FYNNEI. With 4 bases clipped from V and 6 bases from J, the junction kept 7 bases outside the gene matches. The CDR3 length is 15 residues.

This clonotype was detected a few times. This rearrangement joins TRBV20-1 to TRBJ2-7; D uncertain. Germline assignment: CDR1 DFQATT and CDR2 SNEGSKA (reference sequence). V was trimmed by 6 bases and J by 6 bases, leaving 21 bases between them. The CDR3 contains 14 residues. CDR3: CSAVRALSPAEQYF. The CDR3 nucleotides read TGCAGTGCCGTTAGGGCCCTGTCCCCTGCCGAGCAGTACTTC.

This clonotype was counted between two and nine times. The J gene is TRBJ1-5, the V gene TRBV20-1, with 11 positions matching TRBD1. The CDR3 loop spans 16 amino acids. Germline V gene sequence: CDR1 DFQATT, CDR2 SNEGSKA (reference sequence). Trimming removed 5 bases from V and 6 bases from J; junction bases left unmatched: 12. The CDR3 DNA reads as TGCAGTGCTTCCAGGACAGGGGGCGCATTAGGTCAGCCCCAGCATTTT. This sequence encodes CSASRTGGALGQPQHF.

J is TRBJ2-7 and V is TRBV4-1; D unclear. The CDR3 spans 15 residues. Trimming shortened V by 0 bases and J by 4 bases, and 13 bases separated the two germline ends. Germline CDR1 reads MGHRA; CDR2 reads YSYEKL. CDR3 in DNA: TGCGCCAGCAGCCAAGATCACACAGTGGTTTACGAGCAGTACTTC. Translated: CASSQDHTVVYEQYF.

J is TRBJ2-6 and V is TRBV4-2; no clear D. V lost 0 bases to trimming and J lost 2 bases, with 8 bases between them. CDR1 and CDR2 from the germline V gene are LGHNA and YNFKEQ. This CDR3 has 16 residues. CDR3 loop: CASSQDNLPGANVLTF. The DNA of the CDR3 is TGTGCCAGCAGCCAAGACAACCTCCCTGGGGCCAACGTCCTGACTTTC.

The table lists this clonotype with many counts. CDR3 protein: CASSQEEGGEFF. The CDR3 DNA sequence: TGTGCCAGCAGCCAAGAGGAGGGAGGAGAGTTCTTC. The J gene is TRBJ2-1, the V gene TRBV4-2; weak D call: TRBD2 (6 bases). This CDR3 is 12 amino acids long. The germline V gene encodes CDR1 LGHNA and CDR2 YNFKEQ. V lost 0 bases, J lost 14 bases, and 11 bases lay in between.

The sample holds a few counts of this clonotype. The chain is built from TRBV20-1 and TRBJ1-6; perhaps TRBD1 as D (5 bases). This CDR3 is built from 14 residues. Trimming left V 5 bases short and J 8 bases short, with 16 bases between. CDR1 is DFQATT and CDR2 is SNEGSKA in the germline V gene (reference sequence). CDR3 DNA sequence: TGCAGTGCTGCTAGGGGTTCTAGGGATTCACCCCTCCACTTT. It codes for CSAARGSRDSPLHF.

This chain joins TRBV7-2 and TRBJ2-7; 13 positions match TRBD2. Germline V CDR1 and CDR2: SGHTA, FQGNSA. There are 16 residues in the CDR3. Trimming removed 5 bases from V and 2 bases from J; junction bases left unmatched: 6. The CDR3: CASSTRLAGGTYEQYF. Here the CDR3 DNA reads TGTGCCAGCAGCACTCGACTAGCGGGAGGAACCTACGAGCAGTACTTC. The variable domain in full, with the rest retrieved from reference TRBV7-2 and TRBJ2-7, is GAGVSQSPSNKVTEKGKDVELRCDPISGHTALYWYRQSLGQGLEFLIYFQGNSAPDKSGLPSDRFSAERTGGSVSTLTIQRTQQEDSAVYLCASSTRLAGGTYEQYFGPGTRLTVT.

This clonotype has ten or more counts. The chain couples TRBV6-5 to TRBJ1-6, with 10 bases identical to TRBD1. This CDR3 contains 17 residues. Trimming at V came to 0 bases and at J to 10 bases, leaving 9 bases not matched to a gene. Germline V gene data show CDR1 as MNHEY and CDR2 as SVGAGI. Written as DNA, the CDR3 is TGTGCCAGCAGTTACTCGATTAATTGGGACAGGGGATCACCCCTCCACTTT. Translating it yields CASSYSINWDRGSPLHF.

The chain combines TRBV6-5 with TRBJ1-2; D unresolved. Germline V gene sequence: CDR1 MNHEY, CDR2 SVGAGI. V was trimmed by 0 bases and J by 1 base, leaving 12 bases between them. The CDR3 spans 16 residues. The CDR3 spells CASSYSSGYGNYGYTF. In DNA, the CDR3 is TGTGCCAGCAGTTACTCATCGGGCTACGGTAACTATGGCTACACCTTC.